The 23 T cell receptor beta chains in this list originate from one sample, sequenced in a study of vaccination effects on CD4 cells after COVID-19 (dated by TCRdb to between 2021 and 2024). For these TCRs, the target antigens are not known. Library generation was performed with the immunoSEQ multiplex PCR assay. Sourced from immuneACCESS, this table was stored by TCRdb with only in-frame sequences that have V and J called. A share of the clones is absent; for the studies checked, an unresolved V gene accounts for under half, and the remainder has no known explanation. The sample table lists about 60,000 clones, just under 80% of them with a count of one. Roughly 2% of the sample goes to the ten largest clones. The ViraFEST assay stimulated PBMC with viral peptide pools and then used TCR sequencing to identify antigen-specific CD4+ T cell clonotypes by expansion. After around 10 days of culture, CD4+ T cells were isolated with the EasySep CD4+ T cell isolation kit. Each participant received two doses of an mRNA SARS-CoV-2 vaccine, either BNT162b2 or mRNA-1273.

Sequenced material: CD4+ T cells from PBMCs cultured with HCoV-OC43 spike peptides, taken after COVID-19 vaccination. The cell subset or site label, read with the paper, signifies: HCoV-OC43 spike overlapping peptide pool stimulation. These receptors came from a human donor who received a COVID-19 vaccine.

The rearrangement uses TRBV5-1 and TRBJ2-5; D assignment may be TRBD1 or TRBD2 (5 bases each). Germline lookup yields CDR1 SGHRS and CDR2 YFSETQ. Between the trimmed V and J ends, which lost 5 bases and 5 bases, there was a span of 16 bases. This CDR3 comprises 14 residues. The CDR3 sequence: CASRGDLELETQYF. For the CDR3, the DNA is TGCGCCAGCAGGGGGGATCTCGAACTGGAGACCCAGTACTTC. Drawing the rest from reference TRBV5-1 and TRBJ2-5, the complete variable domain is KAGVTQTPRYLIKTRGQQVTLSCSPISGHRSVSWYQQTPGQGLQFLFEYFSETQRNKGNFPGRFSGRQFSNSRSEMNVSTLELGDSALYLCASRGDLELETQYFGPGTRLLVL.

The chain carries TRBV4-3 and TRBJ2-3; no clear D gene. From germline, CDR1 is LGHNA and CDR2 YSLEER. The CDR3 length is 13 residues. Trimming removed 1 base from V and 9 bases from J, with 11 bases in between. CDR3 loop: CASSQVGFPTQYF. CDR3 DNA sequence: TGCGCCAGCAGCCAAGTGGGATTTCCCACGCAGTATTTT.

The rearrangement joins TRBV30 to TRBJ1-2, with D maybe TRBD1 (5 bases). The CDR3 length is 15 residues. Trimming removed 0 bases at V and 7 bases at J, with 18 bases between. Germline V gene lookup returns CDR1 GTSNPN and CDR2 SVGIG (reference sequence). CDR3 amino acids: CAWSVRLRDSGGYTF. Written as DNA, the CDR3 is TGTGCCTGGAGTGTACGTCTCAGGGACTCGGGTGGCTACACCTTC.

The chain combines TRBV5-1 with TRBJ1-5, with TRBD1 matching over 10 bases. The CDR3 length is 15 residues. After removal of 4 bases from V and 6 bases from J, the junction contained 7 bases not matched to a gene. In germline, CDR1 is SGHRS, CDR2 YFSETQ. DNA of the CDR3: TGCGCCAGCAGCGCCGGGACAGGGGATGTTCAGCCCCAGCATTTT. This codes for CASSAGTGDVQPQHF.

The J gene is TRBJ1-2, the V gene TRBV3-1 (or the pseudogene TRBV3-2), with a tentative D call TRBD1 (6 bases). CDR1 is LGHDT and CDR2 is YNNKEL in the germline V gene (reference sequence). Trimming took off 4 bases at V and 7 bases at J, with 19 bases between the two ends. CDR3 length: 15 residues. The CDR3, as DNA: TGTGCCAGCAGCCCCCGGGACATTTCAGAAGGTGGCTACACCTTC. Translated: CASSPRDISEGGYTF.

The genes are TRBV6-6 and TRBJ2-3, with TRBD2 matching over 10 bases. Trimming cost V 5 bases and J 2 bases; bases outside gene matches: 7. The CDR3 spans 16 residues. Per germline, CDR1 MNHNY and CDR2 SVGAGI (reference sequence). DNA for the CDR3: TGTGCCAGCAGTCTGGCTAGCGGGGGCCTCACAGATACGCAGTATTTT. Translation: CASSLASGGLTDTQYF.

The V and J genes are TRBV19 and TRBJ2-5; the match to TRBD2 covers 11 bases. The trim removed 6 bases at V and 5 bases at J, leaving 8 bases unmatched. The CDR3 extends over 15 amino acids. The germline CDR1 and CDR2 sequences are LNHDA and SQIVND (reference sequence). The DNA of the CDR3 is TGTGCCAGTAGCGTGACTAGCGGGGCGAGGGAGACCCAGTACTTC. Encoded protein: CASSVTSGARETQYF.

The sample holds one count of this clone. This chain uses TRBV14 with TRBJ1-1; D gene unclear. Germline lookup yields CDR1 SGHDN and CDR2 FVKESK. V lost 4 bases and J 7 bases, leaving 13 bases between the germline ends. The CDR3 loop spans 13 amino acids. CDR3 bases: TGTGCCAGCAGCCCTACCTGGACGTTTGAAGCTTTCTTT. Translation gives CASSPTWTFEAFF.

Only one count was recorded for this clone. The chain employs TRBV6-5 and TRBJ2-1; maybe TRBD1 (7 bases). The CDR3 spans 14 residues. Trimming left V 6 bases short and J 9 bases short, with 18 bases between. CDR1 and CDR2 (germline): MNHEY, SVGAGI. The CDR3 coding sequence is TGTGCCAGCAGGCCCTCGGCAGGGGGAGGTGAGCAGTTCTTC. Translating gives CASRPSAGGGEQFF.

The CDR3 DNA is TGTGCCAGCAGCCAAATTACCCCTGGGGCCAACGTCCTGACTTTC. Translating gives CASSQITPGANVLTF. V gene TRBV7-2 combines with J gene TRBJ2-6; D gene ambiguous. Trimming stripped 5 bases from V and 2 bases from J, with 10 bases between. The V gene's germline CDR1 is SGHTA and CDR2 FQGNSA. The CDR3 runs to 15 residues.

V and J are TRBV5-5 and TRBJ1-5, with D possibly matching TRBD1 (6 bases). Germline lookup yields CDR1 SGHKS and CDR2 YYEKEE (reference sequence). The germline V and J ends were trimmed by 2 bases and 1 base, with 19 bases remaining between them. The CDR3 is 18 amino acids. The CDR3 reads CASSFGISPRGSNQPQHF. In nucleotides, the CDR3 is TGTGCCAGCAGCTTTGGGATCTCGCCCAGGGGAAGCAATCAGCCCCAGCATTTT.

The chain links TRBV5-8 to TRBJ1-2, with D maybe TRBD1 (5 bases). Trimming left V 0 bases short and J 7 bases short, with 10 bases between. Germline V CDR1 and CDR2: SGHTS, YDEGEE. This CDR3 is 13 amino acids long. CDR3: CASSLGQGGGYTF. CDR3 DNA sequence: TGTGCCAGCAGCTTGGGGCAGGGTGGTGGCTACACCTTC.

The genes are TRBV25-1 and TRBJ2-3; D is unresolved. The CDR3 length is 12 residues. From germline, CDR1 is MGHDK and CDR2 SYGVNS. The V gene lost 5 bases and the J gene lost 2 bases, with 5 bases spanning the gap. CDR3 protein: CASSKNTDTQYF. CDR3 bases: TGTGCCAGCAGTAAAAACACAGATACGCAGTATTTT.

This chain joins TRBV12-3 or TRBV12-4 and TRBJ2-1; D is uncertain. Trimming cost V 6 bases and J 0 bases, with 6 bases left between them. CDR3 length: 13 amino acids. The chain's CDR3 is CASRGSSYNEQFF. The CDR3 coding sequence is TGTGCCAGCAGAGGTAGCTCCTACAATGAGCAGTTCTTC.

The chain has TRBV2 and TRBJ2-7; 9 bases fit TRBD2. Germline assignment: CDR1 SNHLY and CDR2 FYNNEI. There are 15 residues in the CDR3. The V gene end was trimmed by 4 bases and the J gene end by 4 bases; junction bases not matched to a gene: 8. CDR3 sequence reads: CASSVGGLASYEQYV. The CDR3 DNA reads as TGTGCCAGCAGTGTAGGGGGACTAGCCTCGTACGAGCAGTACGTC.

V gene TRBV6-6 combines with J gene TRBJ2-7, with D possibly being TRBD1 (7 bases). Between the trimmed V and J ends, which lost 2 bases and 1 base, there was a span of 12 bases. The CDR3 consists of 15 residues. Germline V lookup: CDR1 MNHNY, CDR2 SVGAGI (reference sequence). The CDR3: CASSYETGRSYEQYV. For the CDR3, the DNA is TGTGCCAGCAGTTACGAGACAGGGAGGTCCTACGAGCAGTACGTC.

As DNA, the CDR3 is TGTGCCAGCAGCCATCCAGGGGGGAACACTGAAGCTTTCTTT. Amino acids: CASSHPGGNTEAFF. This chain connects TRBV3-1 (or the pseudogene TRBV3-2) to TRBJ1-1, with 7 positions matching TRBD1. There are 14 residues in the CDR3. The J segment lost 1 base and the V segment lost 3 bases, leaving 2 bases of the junction unmatched. Germline values: CDR1 LGHDT, CDR2 YNNKEL (reference sequence).

The chain employs TRBV7-2 and TRBJ2-2, with 9 bases that match TRBD1. Germline trimming cut 4 bases from V and 4 bases from J; bases unmatched to any gene: 4. CDR3 length: 15 amino acids. Germline V CDR1 and CDR2: SGHTA, FQGNSA. The CDR3 region is CASSYRGLGTGELFF. DNA for the CDR3: TGTGCCAGCAGCTACAGGGGGCTCGGCACCGGGGAGCTGTTTTTT.

This clone was seen more than once but under ten times. CDR3 DNA sequence: TGTGCCACCAGGGGGGACAGCACCGGGGAGCTGTTTTTT. Residues: CATRGDSTGELFF. This sequence joins TRBV24-1 and TRBJ2-2, with 7 bases aligning to TRBD1. The CDR3 is 13 residues long. V was pared by 7 bases and J by 4 bases, with 2 bases of the junction left unmatched. Germline CDR1 KGHDR, CDR2 SFDVKD.

This chain connects TRBV5-1 to TRBJ1-4, with D unresolved. CDR3 length: 14 amino acids. The germline CDR1 and CDR2 sequences are SGHRS and YFSETQ. The V end lost 0 bases, the J end lost 0 bases, and 3 bases lay between the germline ends. CDR3 sequence (DNA): TGCGCCAGCAGCTTGGATCCAACTAATGAAAAACTGTTTTTT. It encodes CASSLDPTNEKLFF. Looking up the rest from reference TRBV5-1 and TRBJ1-4 gives the full variable domain: KAGVTQTPRYLIKTRGQQVTLSCSPISGHRSVSWYQQTPGQGLQFLFEYFSETQRNKGNFPGRFSGRQFSNSRSEMNVSTLELGDSALYLCASSLDPTNEKLFFGSGTQLSVL.

The CDR3 here is CAWSQGGINYGYTF. CDR3 DNA sequence: TGTGCCTGGAGTCAGGGGGGAATTAACTATGGCTACACCTTC. This chain links TRBV30 with TRBJ1-2; 7 nucleotides match TRBD1. The CDR3 is 14 amino acids. Trimming cost V 2 bases and J 1 base; bases outside gene matches: 4. The germline gives CDR1 GTSNPN, CDR2 SVGIG (reference sequence). Variable domain in full (rest from reference TRBV30 and TRBJ1-2): SQTIHQWPATLVQPVGSPLSLECTVEGTSNPNLYWYRQAAGRGLQLLFYSVGIGQISSEVPQNLSASRPQDRQFILSSKKLLLSDSGFYLCAWSQGGINYGYTFGSGTRLTVV.

The rearrangement uses TRBV15 and TRBJ2-1, with TRBD2 matching over 7 bases. The J segment lost 4 bases and the V segment lost 7 bases, leaving 13 bases of the junction unmatched. In germline, CDR1 is LNHNV, CDR2 YYDKDF (reference sequence). CDR3 length: 16 residues. In nucleotides, the CDR3 is TGTGCCACCACGCGCGCGGGCGCTAGCGGTTACAATGAGCAGTTCTTC. Its protein is CATTRAGASGYNEQFF.

The V and J genes are TRBV5-1 and TRBJ2-7; 8 positions match TRBD2. The CDR3 spans 15 residues. The V gene's germline CDR1 is SGHRS and CDR2 YFSETQ. The J segment lost 1 base and the V segment lost 4 bases, leaving 7 bases of the junction unmatched. CDR3 loop: CASSTGGGGSYEQYV. CDR3 DNA: TGCGCCAGCAGCACCGGGGGGGGTGGGTCCTACGAGCAGTACGTC.